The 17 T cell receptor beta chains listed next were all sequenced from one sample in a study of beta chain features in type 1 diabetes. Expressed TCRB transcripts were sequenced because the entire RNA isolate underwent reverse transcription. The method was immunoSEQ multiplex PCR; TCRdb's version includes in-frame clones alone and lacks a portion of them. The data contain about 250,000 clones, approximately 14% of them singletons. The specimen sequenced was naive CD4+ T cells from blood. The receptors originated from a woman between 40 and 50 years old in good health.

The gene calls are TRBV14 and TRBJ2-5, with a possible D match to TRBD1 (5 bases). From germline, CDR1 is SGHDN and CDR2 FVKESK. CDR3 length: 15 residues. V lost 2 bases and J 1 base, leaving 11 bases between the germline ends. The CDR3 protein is CASSQRARGQETQYF. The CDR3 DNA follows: TGTGCCAGCAGCCAAAGGGCTAGGGGCCAAGAGACCCAGTACTTC.

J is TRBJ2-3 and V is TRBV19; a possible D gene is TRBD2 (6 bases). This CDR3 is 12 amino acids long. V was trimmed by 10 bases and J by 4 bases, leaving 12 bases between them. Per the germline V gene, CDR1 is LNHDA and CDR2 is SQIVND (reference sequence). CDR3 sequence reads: CATGAGSDTQYF. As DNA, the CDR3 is TGTGCCACTGGGGCGGGGTCAGATACGCAGTATTTT.

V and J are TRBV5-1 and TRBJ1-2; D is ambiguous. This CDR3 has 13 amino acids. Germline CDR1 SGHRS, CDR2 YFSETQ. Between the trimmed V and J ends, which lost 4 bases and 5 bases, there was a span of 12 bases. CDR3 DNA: TGCGCCAGCAGCCCGAAGACTGATTATGGCTACACCTTC. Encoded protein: CASSPKTDYGYTF.

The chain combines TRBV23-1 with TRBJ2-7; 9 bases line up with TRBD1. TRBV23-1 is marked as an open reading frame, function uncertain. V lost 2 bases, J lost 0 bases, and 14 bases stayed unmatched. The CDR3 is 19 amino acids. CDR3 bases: TGCGCCAGCAGTCAAAATTCGGTCTCAGGACAGGGGCCCTCCTACGAGCAGTACTTC. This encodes CASSQNSVSGQGPSYEQYF.

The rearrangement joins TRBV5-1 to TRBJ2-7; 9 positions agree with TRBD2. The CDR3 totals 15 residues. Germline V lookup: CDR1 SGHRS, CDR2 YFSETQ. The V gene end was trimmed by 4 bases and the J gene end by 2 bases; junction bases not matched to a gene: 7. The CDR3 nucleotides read TGCGCCAGCAGCCACTCCCTAGCGGGGACCTACGAGCAGTACTTC. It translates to CASSHSLAGTYEQYF.

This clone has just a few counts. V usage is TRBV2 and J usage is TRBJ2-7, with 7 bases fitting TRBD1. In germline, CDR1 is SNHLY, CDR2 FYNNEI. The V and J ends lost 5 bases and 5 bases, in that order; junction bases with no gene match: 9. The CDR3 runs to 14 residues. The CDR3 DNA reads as TGTGCCAGCAGTCCCTTGACAGGGTTCAACGAGCAGTACTTC. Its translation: CASSPLTGFNEQYF.

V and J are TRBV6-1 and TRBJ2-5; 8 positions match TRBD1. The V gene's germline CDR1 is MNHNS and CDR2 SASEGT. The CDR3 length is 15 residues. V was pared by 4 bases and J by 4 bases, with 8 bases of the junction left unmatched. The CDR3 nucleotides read TGTGCCAGCAGTGGACGGACAGGGATCCGAGAGACCCAGTACTTC. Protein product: CASSGRTGIRETQYF.

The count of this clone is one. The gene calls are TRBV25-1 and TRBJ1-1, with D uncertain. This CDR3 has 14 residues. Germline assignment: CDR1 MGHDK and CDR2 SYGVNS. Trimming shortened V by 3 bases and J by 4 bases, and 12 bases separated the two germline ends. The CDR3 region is CASSDGVLGTEAFF. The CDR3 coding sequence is TGTGCCAGCAGTGACGGGGTATTGGGCACTGAAGCTTTCTTT. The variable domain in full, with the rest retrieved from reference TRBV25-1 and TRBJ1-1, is EADIYQTPRYLVIGTGKKITLECSQTMGHDKMYWYQQDPGMELHLIHYSYGVNSTEKGDLSSESTVSRIRTEHFPLTLESARPSHTSQYLCASSDGVLGTEAFFGQGTRLTVV.

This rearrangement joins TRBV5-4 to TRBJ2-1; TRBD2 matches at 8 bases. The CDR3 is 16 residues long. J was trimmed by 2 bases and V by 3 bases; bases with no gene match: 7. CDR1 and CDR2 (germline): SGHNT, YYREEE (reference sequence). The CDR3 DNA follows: TGTGCCAGCAGCTCTGGCGGGGGGAAGGCCTACAATGAGCAGTTCTTC. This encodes CASSSGGGKAYNEQFF. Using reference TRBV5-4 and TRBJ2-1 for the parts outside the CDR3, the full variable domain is ETGVTQSPTHLIKTRGQQVTLRCSSQSGHNTVSWYQQALGQGPQFIFQYYREEENGRGNFPPRFSGLQFPNYSSELNVNALELDDSALYLCASSSGGGKAYNEQFFGPGTRLTVL.

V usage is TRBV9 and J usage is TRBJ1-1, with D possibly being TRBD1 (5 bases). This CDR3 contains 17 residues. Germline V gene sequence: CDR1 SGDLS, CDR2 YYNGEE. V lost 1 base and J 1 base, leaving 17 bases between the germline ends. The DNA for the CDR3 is TGTGCCAGCAGCGTACAAGATTCCCAGGGTTGGAACACTGAAGCTTTCTTT. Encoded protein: CASSVQDSQGWNTEAFF.

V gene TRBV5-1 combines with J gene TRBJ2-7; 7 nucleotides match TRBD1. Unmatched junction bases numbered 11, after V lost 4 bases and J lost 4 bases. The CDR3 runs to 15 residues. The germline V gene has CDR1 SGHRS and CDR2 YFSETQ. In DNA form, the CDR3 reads TGCGCCAGCAGCGCGACCGGGACAGAAGGTTACGAGCAGTACTTC. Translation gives CASSATGTEGYEQYF.

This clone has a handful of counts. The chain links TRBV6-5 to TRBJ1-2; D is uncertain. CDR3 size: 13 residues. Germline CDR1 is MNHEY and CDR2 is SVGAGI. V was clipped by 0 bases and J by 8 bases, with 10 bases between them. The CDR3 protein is CASSYSAGTGYTF. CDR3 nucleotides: TGTGCCAGCAGTTACTCTGCGGGTACCGGCTACACCTTC.

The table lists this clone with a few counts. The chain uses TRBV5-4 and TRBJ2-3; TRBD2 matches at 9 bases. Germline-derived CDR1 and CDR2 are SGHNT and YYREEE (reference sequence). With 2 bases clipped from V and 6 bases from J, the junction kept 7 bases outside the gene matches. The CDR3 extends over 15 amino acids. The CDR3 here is CASSFRGGVTDTQYF. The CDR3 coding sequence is TGTGCCAGCAGCTTTCGCGGGGGGGTCACGGATACGCAGTATTTT.

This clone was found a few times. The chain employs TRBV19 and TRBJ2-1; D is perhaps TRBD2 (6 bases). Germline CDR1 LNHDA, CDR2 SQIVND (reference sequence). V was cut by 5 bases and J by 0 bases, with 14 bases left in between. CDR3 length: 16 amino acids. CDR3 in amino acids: CASSPPRGASYNEQFF. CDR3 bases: TGTGCCAGTAGTCCCCCCCGCGGGGCCTCCTACAATGAGCAGTTCTTC.

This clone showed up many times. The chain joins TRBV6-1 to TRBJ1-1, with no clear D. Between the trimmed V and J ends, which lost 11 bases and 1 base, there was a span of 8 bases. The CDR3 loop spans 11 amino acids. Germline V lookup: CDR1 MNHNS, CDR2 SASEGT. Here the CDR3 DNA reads TGTGCCGCACAGAGGAACACTGAAGCTTTCTTT. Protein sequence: CAAQRNTEAFF.

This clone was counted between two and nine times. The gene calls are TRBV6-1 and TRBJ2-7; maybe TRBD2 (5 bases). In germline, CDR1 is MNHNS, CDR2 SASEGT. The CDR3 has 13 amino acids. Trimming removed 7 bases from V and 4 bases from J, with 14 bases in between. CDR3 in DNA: TGTGCCAGCACCCCCGGCGGGTCTTACGAGCAGTACTTC. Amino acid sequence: CASTPGGSYEQYF.

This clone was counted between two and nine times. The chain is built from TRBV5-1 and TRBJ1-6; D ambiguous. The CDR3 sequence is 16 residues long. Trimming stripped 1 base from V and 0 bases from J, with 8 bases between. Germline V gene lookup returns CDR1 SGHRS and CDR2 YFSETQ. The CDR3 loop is CASSLTASSYNSPLHF. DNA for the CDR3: TGCGCCAGCAGCTTGACAGCCAGCTCCTATAATTCACCCCTCCACTTT.